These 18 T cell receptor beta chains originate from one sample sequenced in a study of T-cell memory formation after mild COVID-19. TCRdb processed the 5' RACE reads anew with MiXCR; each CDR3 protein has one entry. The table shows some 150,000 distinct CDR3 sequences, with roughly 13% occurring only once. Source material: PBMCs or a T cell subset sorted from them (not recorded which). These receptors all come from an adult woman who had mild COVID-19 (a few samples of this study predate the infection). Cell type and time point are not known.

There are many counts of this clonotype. This chain's CDR3 is CASSPNVGGSSYEQYF. For the CDR3, the DNA is TGCGCCAGCAGCCCTAATGTGGGAGGGAGCTCCTACGAGCAGTACTTC. The rearrangement joins TRBV5-1 to TRBJ2-7; 7 bases match TRBD2. V lost 4 bases, J lost 0 bases, and 10 bases stayed unmatched. The CDR3 has 16 amino acids. Germline V gene data show CDR1 as SGHRS and CDR2 as YFSETQ.

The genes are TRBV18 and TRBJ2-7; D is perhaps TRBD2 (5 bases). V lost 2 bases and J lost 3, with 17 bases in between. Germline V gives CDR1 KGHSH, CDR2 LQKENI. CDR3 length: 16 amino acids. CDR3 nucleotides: TGTGCCAGCTCACCAGGTCTAGCCCAAGTCTTCTACGAGCAGTACTTC. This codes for CASSPGLAQVFYEQYF.

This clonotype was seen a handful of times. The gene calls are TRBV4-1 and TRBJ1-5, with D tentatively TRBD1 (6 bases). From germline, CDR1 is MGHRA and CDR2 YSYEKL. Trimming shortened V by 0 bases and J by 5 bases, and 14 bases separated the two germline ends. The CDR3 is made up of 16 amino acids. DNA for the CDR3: TGCGCCAGCAGCCAAGAGGGAGGGGCAGGGGATCAGCCCCAGCATTTT. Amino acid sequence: CASSQEGGAGDQPQHF.

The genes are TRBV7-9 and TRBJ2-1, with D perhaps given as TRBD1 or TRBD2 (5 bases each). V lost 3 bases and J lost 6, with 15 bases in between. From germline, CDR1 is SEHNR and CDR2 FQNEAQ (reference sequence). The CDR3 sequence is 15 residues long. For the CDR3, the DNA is TGTGCCAGCAGCTTCTCCGGGACGCCAACCAATGAGCAGTTCTTC. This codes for CASSFSGTPTNEQFF.

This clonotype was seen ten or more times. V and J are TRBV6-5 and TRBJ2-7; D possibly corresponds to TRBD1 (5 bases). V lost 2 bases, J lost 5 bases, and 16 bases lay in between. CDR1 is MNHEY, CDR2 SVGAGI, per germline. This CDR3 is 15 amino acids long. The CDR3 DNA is TGTGCCAGCAGTTACCCTGGGGCGGTGTGGGACGAGCAGTACTTC. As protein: CASSYPGAVWDEQYF.

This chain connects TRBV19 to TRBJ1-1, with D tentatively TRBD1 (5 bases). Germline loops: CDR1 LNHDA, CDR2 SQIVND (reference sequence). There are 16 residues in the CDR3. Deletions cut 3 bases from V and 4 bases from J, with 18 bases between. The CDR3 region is CASSMGGVSYVTEAFF. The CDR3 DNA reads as TGTGCCAGTAGTATGGGGGGGGTAAGCTATGTCACTGAAGCTTTCTTT.

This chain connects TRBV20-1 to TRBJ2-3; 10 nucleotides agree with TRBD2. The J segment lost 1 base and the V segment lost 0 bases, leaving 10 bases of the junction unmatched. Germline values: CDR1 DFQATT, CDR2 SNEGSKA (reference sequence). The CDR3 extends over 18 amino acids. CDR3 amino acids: CSAREAYGLAARTDTQYF. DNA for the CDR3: TGCAGTGCTAGAGAAGCGTACGGACTAGCGGCCCGCACAGATACGCAGTATTTT.

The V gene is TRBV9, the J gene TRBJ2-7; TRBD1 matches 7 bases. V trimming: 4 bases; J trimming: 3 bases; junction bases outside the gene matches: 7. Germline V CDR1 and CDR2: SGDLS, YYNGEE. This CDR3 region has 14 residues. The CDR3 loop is CASSPSSGGYEQYF. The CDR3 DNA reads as TGTGCCAGCAGCCCCTCCTCAGGGGGCTACGAGCAGTACTTC. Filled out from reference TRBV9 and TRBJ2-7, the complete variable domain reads DSGVTQTPKHLITATGQRVTLRCSPRSGDLSVYWYQQSLDQGLQFLIQYYNGEERAKGNILERFSAQQFPDLHSELNLSSLELGDSALYFCASSPSSGGYEQYFGPGTRLTVT.

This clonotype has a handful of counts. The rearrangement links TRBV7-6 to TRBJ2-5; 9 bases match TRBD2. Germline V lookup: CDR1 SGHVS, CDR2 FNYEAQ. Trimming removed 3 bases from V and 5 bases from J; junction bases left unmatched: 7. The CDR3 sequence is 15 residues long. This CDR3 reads CASSLGGGAYETQYF. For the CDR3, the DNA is TGTGCCAGCAGCTTGGGCGGGGGGGCTTATGAGACCCAGTACTTC.

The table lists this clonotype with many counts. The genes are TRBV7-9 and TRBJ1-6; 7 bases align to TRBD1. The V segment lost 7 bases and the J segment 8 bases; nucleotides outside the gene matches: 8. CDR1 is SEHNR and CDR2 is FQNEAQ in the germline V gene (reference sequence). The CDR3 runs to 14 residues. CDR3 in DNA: TGTGCCAGCACCCAGGGACAGTCGGATTCACCCCTCCACTTT. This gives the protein CASTQGQSDSPLHF.

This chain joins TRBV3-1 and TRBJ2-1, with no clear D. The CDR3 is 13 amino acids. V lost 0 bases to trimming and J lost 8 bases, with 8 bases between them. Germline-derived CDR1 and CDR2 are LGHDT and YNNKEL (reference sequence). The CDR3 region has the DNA TGTGCCAGCAGCCAAGATTTAGAATATGAGCAGTTCTTC. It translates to CASSQDLEYEQFF.

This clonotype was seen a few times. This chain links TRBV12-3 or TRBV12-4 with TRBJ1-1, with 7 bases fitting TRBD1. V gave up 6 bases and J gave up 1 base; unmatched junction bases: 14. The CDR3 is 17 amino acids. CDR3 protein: CASRQSTPDRTNTEAFF. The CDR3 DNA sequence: TGTGCCAGCAGGCAATCCACCCCGGACAGGACGAACACTGAAGCTTTCTTT.

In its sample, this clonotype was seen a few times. The CDR3 DNA reads as TGTGCCAGCAGCCCCTTTAGGGGCACAGATACGCAGTATTTT. Protein product: CASSPFRGTDTQYF. The chain carries TRBV6-5 and TRBJ2-3; D gene unclear. The length of the CDR3 is 14 residues. With 6 bases removed from V and 1 base from J, the gap between germline ends came to 11 bases. Germline lookup yields CDR1 MNHEY and CDR2 SVGAGI.

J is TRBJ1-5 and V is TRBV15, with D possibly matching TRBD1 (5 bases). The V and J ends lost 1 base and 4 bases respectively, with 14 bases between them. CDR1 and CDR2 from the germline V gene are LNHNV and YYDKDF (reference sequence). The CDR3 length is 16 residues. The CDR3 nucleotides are TGTGCCACCAGCAGAGTCGTTATGAGGGGAAATCAGCCCCAGCATTTT. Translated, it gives CATSRVVMRGNQPQHF.

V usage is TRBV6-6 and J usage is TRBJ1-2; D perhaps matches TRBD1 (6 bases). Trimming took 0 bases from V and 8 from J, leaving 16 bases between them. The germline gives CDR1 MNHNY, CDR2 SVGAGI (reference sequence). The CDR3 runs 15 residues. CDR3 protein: CASSYSNGGAEGYTF. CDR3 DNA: TGTGCCAGCAGTTACTCGAACGGGGGGGCTGAAGGCTACACCTTC.

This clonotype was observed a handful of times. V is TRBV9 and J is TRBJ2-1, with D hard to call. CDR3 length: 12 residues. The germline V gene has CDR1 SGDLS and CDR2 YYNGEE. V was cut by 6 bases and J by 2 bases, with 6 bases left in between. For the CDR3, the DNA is TGTGCCAGCACCTCGACCTACAATGAGCAGTTCTTC. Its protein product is CASTSTYNEQFF.

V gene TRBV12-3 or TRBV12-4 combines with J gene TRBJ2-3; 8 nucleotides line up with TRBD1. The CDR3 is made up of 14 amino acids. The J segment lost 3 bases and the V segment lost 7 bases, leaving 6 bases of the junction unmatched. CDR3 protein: CASTGTGGTDTQYF. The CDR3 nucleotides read TGTGCCAGCACCGGAACAGGGGGTACAGATACGCAGTATTTT.

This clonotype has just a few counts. CDR3 DNA sequence: TGTGCCAGCAGTTTCCCCGAGGGCAATGAGCAGTTCTTC. Amino acids: CASSFPEGNEQFF. This chain links TRBV27 with TRBJ2-1; TRBD2 might be the D (5 bases). In germline, CDR1 is MNHEY, CDR2 SMNVEV (reference sequence). This CDR3 spans 13 amino acids. Trimming took 3 bases from V and 6 from J, leaving 9 bases between them.